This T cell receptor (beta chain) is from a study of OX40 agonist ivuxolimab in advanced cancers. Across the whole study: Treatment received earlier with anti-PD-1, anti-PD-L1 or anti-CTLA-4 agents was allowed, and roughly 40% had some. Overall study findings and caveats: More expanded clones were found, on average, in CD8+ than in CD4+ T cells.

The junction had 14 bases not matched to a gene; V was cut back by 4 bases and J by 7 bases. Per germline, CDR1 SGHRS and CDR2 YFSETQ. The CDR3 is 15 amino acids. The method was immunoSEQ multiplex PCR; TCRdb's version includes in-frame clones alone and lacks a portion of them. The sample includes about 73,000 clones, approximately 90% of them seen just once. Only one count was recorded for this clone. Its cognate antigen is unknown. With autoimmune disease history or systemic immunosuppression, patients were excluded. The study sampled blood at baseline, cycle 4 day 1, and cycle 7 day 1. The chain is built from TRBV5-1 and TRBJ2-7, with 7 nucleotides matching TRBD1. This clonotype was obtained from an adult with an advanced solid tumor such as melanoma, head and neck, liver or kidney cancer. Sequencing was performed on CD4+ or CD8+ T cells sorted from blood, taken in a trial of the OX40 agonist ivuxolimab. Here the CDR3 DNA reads TGCGCCAGCAGCCCAAATACCGCTACAGGGGAAGAGCAGTACTTC. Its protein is CASSPNTATGEEQYF. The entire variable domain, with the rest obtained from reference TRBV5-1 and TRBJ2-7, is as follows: KAGVTQTPRYLIKTRGQQVTLSCSPISGHRSVSWYQQTPGQGLQFLFEYFSETQRNKGNFPGRFSGRQFSNSRSEMNVSTLELGDSALYLCASSPNTATGEEQYFGPGTRLTVT.